This TCR beta chain emerged from a study of T cell changes during pregnancy in multiple sclerosis. This CDR3 has 16 residues. Germline values: CDR1 SEHNR, CDR2 FQNEAQ (reference sequence). The germline V and J ends were trimmed by 2 bases and 0 bases, with 12 bases remaining between them. The protocol was immunoSEQ multiplex PCR, while the TCRdb copy is restricted to in-frame clones and leaves out a portion. The table records about 130,000 clones, 96% of them present only once. The source of this sequence is a female donor with multiple sclerosis, enrolled in a pregnancy study. The chain combines TRBV7-9 with TRBJ2-3, with D possibly matching TRBD1 (6 bases). Sequencing used peripheral blood, obtained after pregnancy. CDR3 bases: TGTGCCAGCAGCTTAAGAGGGACAACTAGCACAGATACGCAGTATTTT. Residues: CASSLRGTTSTDTQYF.